The 22 T cell receptor beta chains below come from one sample, sequenced in a study of CXCR3-negative and CXCR3-positive naive CD8 T cells. Broader study findings: CXCR3-positive naive cells had more hydrophobic TRB CDR3s than CXCR3-negative naive cells.

Carrying UMI labels, the TRB cDNA libraries were prepared through 5' RACE. Following a re-call of the 5' RACE reads, TCRdb has one entry per CDR3 protein and lacks DNA. The sample totals some 150,000 distinct CDR3 sequences; its top ten clones hold about 0.37%. These receptors have no known antigen. The source material was naive CXCR3+ CD8+ T cells from blood. The subset is: CD45RO-CCR7+CD27+CD95- naive CD8+ T cells expressing CXCR3 (TNR3+). These receptors came from a human donor in good health. Some clones in this sample may be carry-over from other donors' samples.

The V and J genes are TRBV27 and TRBJ2-5; the D call from TCRdb, TRBD2, cannot be confirmed without DNA. Germline CDR1 and CDR2: MNHEY and SMNVEV (reference sequence). This CDR3 has 12 residues. CDR3 residues: CASRDYRETQYF.

This rearrangement joins TRBV28 to TRBJ2-5; TCRdb designates TRBD1, a call that cannot be tested without DNA. CDR3 length: 14 residues. Germline assignment: CDR1 MDHEN and CDR2 SYDVKM. The CDR3 is CATLEDRGEETQYF.

The V and J genes are TRBV12-3 or TRBV12-4 and TRBJ2-3. There are 13 residues in the CDR3. The CDR3 sequence is CASSSTSTDTQYF.

V gene TRBV29-1 combines with J gene TRBJ2-7; the TCRdb call, TRBD1, lacks DNA for checking. Germline V gene lookup returns CDR1 SQVTM and CDR2 ANQGSEA. This CDR3 has 14 amino acids. CDR3 residues: CSVMTGDTVYEQYF.

The rearrangement links TRBV4-1 to TRBJ2-7; TCRdb lists TRBD1, though no DNA is available to test this call. Germline V lookup: CDR1 MGHRA, CDR2 YSYEKL. The CDR3 runs 14 residues. Here the CDR3 reads CASSQAPGYYEQYF.

V is TRBV28 and J is TRBJ1-2. Germline V gene data show CDR1 as MDHEN and CDR2 as SYDVKM. The CDR3 is 13 residues long. Here the CDR3 reads CASSLRQGGGYTF.

V and J are TRBV29-1 and TRBJ2-7; TCRdb's assignment of TRBD1 cannot be checked, as there is no DNA. The CDR3 spans 13 residues. The germline CDR1 and CDR2 sequences are SQVTM and ANQGSEA. The CDR3 here is CSVATGGPYEQYF.

This chain links TRBV19 with TRBJ2-7; TCRdb lists TRBD2, though no DNA is available to test this call. The CDR3 has 14 amino acids. Germline CDR1 LNHDA, CDR2 SQIVND (reference sequence). This chain's CDR3 is CASSMYAGGYEQYF.

This chain connects TRBV7-3 to TRBJ1-1; TCRdb returns TRBD1, unconfirmable since there is no DNA. CDR3 length equals 15 residues. The germline gives CDR1 SGHTA, CDR2 FQGTGA. The chain's CDR3 is CASSLARQGNTEAFF.

This chain joins TRBV29-1 and TRBJ2-2; the D gene TCRdb calls, TRBD1, cannot be checked with no DNA. From germline, CDR1 is SQVTM and CDR2 ANQGSEA. The CDR3 length is 11 residues. This CDR3 is CSVQDRGELFF.

J is TRBJ1-2 and V is TRBV12-3 or TRBV12-4; the D call from TCRdb, TRBD1, cannot be confirmed without DNA. This CDR3 region has 13 residues. The CDR3 loop reads CASSMDSFYGYTF.

The chain combines TRBV28 with TRBJ2-6; there is no DNA to check the TCRdb D call of TRBD1. Per germline, CDR1 MDHEN and CDR2 SYDVKM. This CDR3 region has 16 residues. The CDR3 sequence is CASREDRGSGANVLTF.

The V gene is TRBV19, the J gene TRBJ2-1; TCRdb gives TRBD1 as the D gene, but with no DNA this cannot be confirmed. CDR1 and CDR2 (germline): LNHDA, SQIVND (reference sequence). The CDR3 is 16 residues long. This chain's CDR3 is CASSFSGTDKIDEQFF.

The V gene is TRBV6-1, the J gene TRBJ2-4; the TCRdb call, TRBD1, lacks DNA for checking. This CDR3 has 17 residues. Germline V gene data show CDR1 as MNHNS and CDR2 as SASEGT. The CDR3 loop reads CASSEAQGIIAKNIQYF.

The V call is TRBV12-3 or TRBV12-4, the J call TRBJ1-2; the D call of TRBD1 rests on TCRdb alone, since no DNA is present to check it. The CDR3 loop spans 14 amino acids. The CDR3 sequence: CASSLSGPGYGYTF.

V and J are TRBV15 and TRBJ1-1; the TCRdb call, TRBD1, lacks DNA for checking. The CDR3 extends over 19 amino acids. The V gene's germline CDR1 is LNHNV and CDR2 YYDKDF (reference sequence). CDR3 residues: CATSSQPLVDPFFNTEAFF.

V is TRBV27 and J is TRBJ2-7. Germline V gene sequence: CDR1 MNHEY, CDR2 SMNVEV (reference sequence). CDR3 size: 13 residues. The CDR3 reads CASSPNLVHEQYF.

The chain has TRBV24-1 and TRBJ2-7; TCRdb calls TRBD1, which cannot be checked without DNA. This CDR3 has 14 residues. Per the germline V gene, CDR1 is KGHDR and CDR2 is SFDVKD. CDR3 loop: CATSETGRIYEQYF.

The chain uses TRBV5-1 and TRBJ1-1. The germline V gene encodes CDR1 SGHRS and CDR2 YFSETQ. The CDR3 is 14 residues long. This CDR3 is CASSLTRRDTEAFF.

V usage is TRBV29-1 and J usage is TRBJ1-2; no DNA is available, so the TRBD1 call from TCRdb remains unchecked. The CDR3 sequence is 13 residues long. Germline V lookup: CDR1 SQVTM, CDR2 ANQGSEA. The CDR3 is CSVVTGAGYGYTF.

V is TRBV6-1 and J is TRBJ2-2; checking the TCRdb D call of TRBD2 is not possible without DNA. The CDR3 contains 18 residues. Germline CDR1 reads MNHNS; CDR2 reads SASEGT. The CDR3 sequence is CASSGVWLTGVPTGELFF.

The V call is TRBV20-1, the J call TRBJ2-3; TCRdb outputs TRBD2, but without DNA this stays unchecked. The CDR3 spans 15 residues. CDR1 and CDR2 (germline): DFQATT, SNEGSKA (reference sequence). CDR3 region: CSATVGAVALDTQYF.